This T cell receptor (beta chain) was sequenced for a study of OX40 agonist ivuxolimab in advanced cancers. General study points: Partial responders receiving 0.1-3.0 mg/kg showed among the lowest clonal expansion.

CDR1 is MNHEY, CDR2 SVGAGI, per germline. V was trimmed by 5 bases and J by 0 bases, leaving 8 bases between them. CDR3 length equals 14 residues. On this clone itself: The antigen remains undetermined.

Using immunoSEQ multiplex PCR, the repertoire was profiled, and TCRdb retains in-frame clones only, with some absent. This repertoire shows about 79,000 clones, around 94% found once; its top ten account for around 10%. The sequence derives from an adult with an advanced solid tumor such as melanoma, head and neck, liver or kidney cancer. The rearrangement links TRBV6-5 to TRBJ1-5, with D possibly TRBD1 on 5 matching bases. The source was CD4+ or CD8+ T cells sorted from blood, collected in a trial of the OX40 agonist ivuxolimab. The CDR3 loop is CASSTGYSNQPQHF. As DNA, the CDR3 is TGTGCCAGCAGTACAGGATATAGCAATCAGCCCCAGCATTTT.